Listed here are 9 T cell receptor beta chains from one sample, sequenced in a study of OX40 agonist ivuxolimab in advanced cancers. TCRdb's table, derived via immunoSEQ multiplex PCR, lists solely in-frame clones and lacks some. Of fewer than 120,000 clones listed, about 92% are singletons. Sequenced material: CD4+ or CD8+ T cells sorted from blood, taken in a trial of the OX40 agonist ivuxolimab. These receptors came from an adult with an advanced solid tumor such as melanoma, head and neck, liver or kidney cancer.

V usage is TRBV15 and J usage is TRBJ2-7; D unclear. CDR1 and CDR2 from the germline V gene are LNHNV and YYDKDF (reference sequence). The CDR3 length is 15 residues. The V and J ends lost 3 bases and 2 bases respectively, with 14 bases between them. The CDR3 loop is CATSSARVWAYEQYF. CDR3 bases: TGTGCCACCAGCAGTGCCCGCGTTTGGGCCTACGAGCAGTACTTC.

The gene calls are TRBV5-4 and TRBJ2-1; D not resolved. CDR3 length: 15 amino acids. Germline loops: CDR1 SGHNT, CDR2 YYREEE (reference sequence). The V end was cut by 4 bases, the J end by 6 bases, with 17 bases between. The CDR3, as DNA: TGTGCCAGCAGCGAGGATTCTCTCGCCCTCAATGAGCAGTTCTTC. Translating it yields CASSEDSLALNEQFF.

This chain uses TRBV7-2 with TRBJ1-2; D might be TRBD1 (5 bases). This CDR3 region has 13 residues. Germline CDR1 reads SGHTA; CDR2 reads FQGNSA. The V end was cut by 5 bases, the J end by 12 bases, with 19 bases between. CDR3 nucleotides: TGTGCCAGCAGCCCTGGGGCGCTGTTAGACGACACCTTC. Protein product: CASSPGALLDDTF.

The chain couples TRBV18 to TRBJ2-3, with 13 bases matching TRBD2. V gave up 3 bases and J gave up 3 bases; unmatched junction bases: 9. This CDR3 spans 18 amino acids. Germline CDR1 KGHSH, CDR2 LQKENI. The CDR3 is CASSPLSGLAGATDTQYF. In DNA form, the CDR3 reads TGTGCCAGCTCACCCCTTTCTGGACTAGCGGGAGCGACAGATACGCAGTATTTT.

The chain combines TRBV28 with TRBJ1-6; D ambiguous. With 7 bases removed from V and 5 bases from J, the gap between germline ends came to 9 bases. The CDR3 spans 13 residues. Germline V lookup: CDR1 MDHEN, CDR2 SYDVKM. The CDR3 bases are TGTGCCAGCATCCCAGCAGATAATTCACCCCTCCACTTT. As protein: CASIPADNSPLHF.

J is TRBJ2-1 and V is TRBV6-5; TRBD2 matches at 9 bases. The ends lost 5 bases at V and 7 bases at J; junction bases unmatched: 6. Germline V gives CDR1 MNHEY, CDR2 SVGAGI. CDR3 length equals 14 residues. CDR3 sequence: CASSLTAGGNEQFF. The DNA of the CDR3 is TGTGCCAGCAGTCTGACAGCGGGGGGTAATGAGCAGTTCTTC.

The rearrangement uses TRBV15 and TRBJ2-2, with D possibly TRBD2 on 5 matching bases. Germline values: CDR1 LNHNV, CDR2 YYDKDF (reference sequence). V was pared by 5 bases and J by 5 bases, with 15 bases between. The CDR3 consists of 15 residues. In DNA, the CDR3 is TGTGCCACCAGCCCACGGACCCCGGGGACCGGGGAGCTGTTTTTT. Translation: CATSPRTPGTGELFF.

V is TRBV19 and J is TRBJ1-5; D is unresolved. The CDR3 extends over 14 amino acids. Germline assignment: CDR1 LNHDA and CDR2 SQIVND (reference sequence). Trimming left V 6 bases short and J 0 bases short, with 9 bases between. CDR3 loop: CASRVSYSNQPQHF. The CDR3 nucleotides read TGTGCCAGTAGGGTCTCCTATAGCAATCAGCCCCAGCATTTT.

The chain recombines TRBV9 with TRBJ2-7; 8 bases align to TRBD2. This CDR3 comprises 17 residues. The germline V gene has CDR1 SGDLS and CDR2 YYNGEE. The V and J ends lost 2 bases and 7 bases, in that order; junction bases with no gene match: 17. The CDR3 coding sequence is TGTGCCAGCAGCGTTTCGCCCGGGGGGGGCATTTCTGGAGAGCAGTACTTC. It is translated as CASSVSPGGGISGEQYF.